The 27 T cell receptor beta chains below all came from one sample that was sequenced in a study of blood T cell repertoires in COVID-19 (TCRdb year 2020). The protocol used for the library was the immunoSEQ multiplex PCR assay. Held by TCRdb, this immuneACCESS table contains in-frame sequences only and omits some clones. Under half of the omission traces to an unresolved V gene where checked; the cause of the rest is unknown. The sample profile shows approximately 270,000 clones; about 90% of them were found once. The ten largest clones represent approximately 1.4% of the sample. The sequenced sample was peripheral blood. Receptors originate from a man of 80 years or more with acute or convalescent COVID-19.

The CDR3 sequence is CASSYSGSGESNTIYF. DNA of the CDR3: TGTGCCAGCAGTTACTCTGGCAGCGGGGAGTCGAACACCATATATTTT. The chain combines TRBV6-6 with TRBJ1-3; D is undetermined. CDR1 and CDR2 from the germline V gene are MNHNY and SVGAGI (reference sequence). This CDR3 region has 16 residues. Trimming took off 0 bases at V and 7 bases at J, with 16 bases between the two ends.

Remarks on this clone: One junction end disagrees with the germline gene, perhaps due to a read error. The V and J genes are TRBV12-3 or TRBV12-4 and TRBJ1-1; 7 positions agree with TRBD1. This CDR3 has 13 residues. The CDR3 nucleotides read TGTGCCAGCAGTTCCCTGACAGGGACTCGTCAGCTCTTT. Protein sequence: CASSSLTGTRQLF.

The J gene is TRBJ2-3, the V gene TRBV7-2; D is undetermined. Per the germline V gene, CDR1 is SGHTA and CDR2 is FQGNSA. The CDR3 contains 13 residues. V gave up 5 bases and J gave up 3 bases, with 9 bases separating them. The CDR3 sequence is CASSTELTDTQYF. CDR3 nucleotides: TGTGCCAGCAGCACCGAACTGACAGATACGCAGTATTTT. Looking up the rest from reference TRBV7-2 and TRBJ2-3 gives the full variable domain: GAGVSQSPSNKVTEKGKDVELRCDPISGHTALYWYRQSLGQGLEFLIYFQGNSAPDKSGLPSDRFSAERTGGSVSTLTIQRTQQEDSAVYLCASSTELTDTQYFGPGTRLTVL.

Remarks on this clone: Germline and junction disagree at one end, which may indicate a read error. The V gene is TRBV14, the J gene TRBJ2-5; 9 positions match TRBD1. CDR1 is SGHDN and CDR2 is FVKESK in the germline V gene. The CDR3 has 13 amino acids. The DNA for the CDR3 is TGTGCCAGCAGCCTAGCTGTTGGGACAGGGCTAAACTTC. This codes for CASSLAVGTGLNF. Full variable domain (remainder filled in from reference TRBV14 and TRBJ2-5): EAGVTQFPSHSVIEKGQTVTLRCDPISGHDNLYWYRRVMGKEIKFLLHFVKESKQDESGMPNNRFLAERTGGTYSTLKVQPAELEDSGVYFCASSLAVGTGLNFGPGTRLLVL.

Turning to this clone: In the same sample, other DNA sequences code for this CDR3. The chain combines TRBV19 with TRBJ2-5; 7 nucleotides align to TRBD1. This CDR3 has 13 residues. V lost 6 bases and J lost 5; bases outside the gene matches: 6. Germline V gene data show CDR1 as LNHDA and CDR2 as SQIVND (reference sequence). The CDR3 bases are TGTGCCAGTAGGAAGGGGGCGGGTGAGACCCAGTACTTC. It specifies CASRKGAGETQYF.

V gene TRBV29-1 combines with J gene TRBJ2-2, with a possible D match to TRBD1 (6 bases). Germline lookup yields CDR1 SQVTM and CDR2 ANQGSEA. The CDR3 is 17 residues long. Trimming cost V 3 bases and J 0 bases, with 17 bases left between them. CDR3 sequence: CSVEEKQGRPNTGELFF. The CDR3 DNA reads as TGCAGCGTTGAGGAGAAACAGGGCCGCCCGAACACCGGGGAGCTGTTTTTT.

The rearrangement links TRBV5-4 to TRBJ2-7, with D tentatively TRBD1 (6 bases). Per the germline V gene, CDR1 is SGHNT and CDR2 is YYREEE (reference sequence). The CDR3 sequence is 15 residues long. V was cut by 1 base and J by 2 bases, with 13 bases left in between. The CDR3: CASSLTGSGTYEQYF. In DNA, the CDR3 is TGTGCCAGCAGCTTGACAGGGTCGGGCACCTACGAGCAGTACTTC.

The V call is TRBV5-4, the J call TRBJ1-2; 8 bases align to TRBD1. Germline V CDR1 and CDR2: SGHNT, YYREEE (reference sequence). The V and J ends lost 4 bases and 4 bases, in that order; junction bases with no gene match: 3. CDR3 length: 13 amino acids. The CDR3 loop reads CASSLDRAYGYTF. Written as DNA, the CDR3 is TGTGCCAGCAGCCTGGACAGGGCCTATGGCTACACCTTC.

The genes are TRBV19 and TRBJ1-2; 8 bases align to TRBD1. Germline lookup yields CDR1 LNHDA and CDR2 SQIVND (reference sequence). CDR3 size: 15 residues. With 5 bases clipped from V and 4 bases from J, the junction kept 9 bases outside the gene matches. CDR3 bases: TGTGCCAGTAGTCTCGGACAGGGTGGTCCCTATGGCTACACCTTC. This codes for CASSLGQGGPYGYTF.

The V and J genes are TRBV6-2 or TRBV6-3 and TRBJ2-1, with TRBD2 as a possible D gene (7 bases). With 6 bases removed from V and 8 bases from J, the gap between germline ends came to 23 bases. The germline CDR1 and CDR2 sequences are MNHEY and SVGEGT. This CDR3 region has 16 residues. CDR3 sequence (DNA): TGTGCCAGCAGCCAGGACGGGGGGCTGTTCAGCGATGAGCAGTTCTTC. Its translation: CASSQDGGLFSDEQFF.

V usage is TRBV24-1 and J usage is TRBJ2-6; 8 positions agree with TRBD1. The germline gives CDR1 KGHDR, CDR2 SFDVKD. This CDR3 contains 18 residues. V was clipped by 6 bases and J by 0 bases; unmatched bases: 9. CDR3 DNA sequence: TGTGCCACCAGTTCAGGACAGGGCCGGACCTCTGGGGCCAACGTCCTGACTTTC. Encoded protein: CATSSGQGRTSGANVLTF.

The chain couples TRBV29-1 to TRBJ1-1; TRBD1 is a possible D gene (5 bases). CDR3 size: 12 residues. With 3 bases removed from V and 5 bases from J, the gap between germline ends came to 10 bases. Per germline, CDR1 SQVTM and CDR2 ANQGSEA. The CDR3 sequence is CSVDRAVTEAFF. The CDR3 DNA reads TGCAGCGTTGACAGGGCCGTAACTGAAGCTTTCTTT.

This clone was found a few times. The chain joins TRBV27 to TRBJ2-3; 10 bases fit TRBD1. The CDR3 length is 14 residues. V gave up 6 bases and J gave up 2 bases; unmatched junction bases: 2. The germline V gene encodes CDR1 MNHEY and CDR2 SMNVEV (reference sequence). The CDR3 reads CASRGQGFTDTQYF. CDR3 nucleotides: TGTGCCAGCAGGGGACAGGGGTTCACAGATACGCAGTATTTT.

V and J are TRBV5-4 and TRBJ1-3; unclear D gene. The CDR3 sequence is 15 residues long. V was pared by 0 bases and J by 0 bases, with 7 bases between. Germline V gene lookup returns CDR1 SGHNT and CDR2 YYREEE (reference sequence). The CDR3 DNA reads TGTGCCAGCAGCTTGGACAGCTTCTCTGGAAACACCATATATTTT. Its protein is CASSLDSFSGNTIYF.

This chain connects TRBV6-1 to TRBJ1-2; perhaps TRBD1 as D (5 bases). Trimming took 2 bases from V and 14 from J, leaving 21 bases between them. The germline gives CDR1 MNHNS, CDR2 SASEGT. This CDR3 contains 14 residues. For the CDR3, the DNA is TGTGCCAGCAGTGAACCATCCTCGTCCGGTGGGGGGACCTTC. As protein: CASSEPSSSGGGTF.

The chain couples TRBV19 to TRBJ2-1; 12 bases match TRBD2. CDR1 LNHDA and CDR2 SQIVND come from the germline V gene (reference sequence). V lost 3 bases and J lost 4; bases outside the gene matches: 10. The CDR3 consists of 18 residues. Written as DNA, the CDR3 is TGTGCCAGTAGTATTCGCCCTGGGACTAGCGGGTTTTACAATGAGCAGTTCTTC. The encoded protein is CASSIRPGTSGFYNEQFF. The complete variable domain, with remaining parts taken from reference TRBV19 and TRBJ2-1, reads DGGITQSPKYLFRKEGQNVTLSCEQNLNHDAMYWYRQDPGQGLRLIYYSQIVNDFQKGDIAEGYSVSREKKESFPLTVTSAQKNPTAFYLCASSIRPGTSGFYNEQFFGPGTRLTVL.

The genes are TRBV5-1 and TRBJ1-1, with 8 bases aligning to TRBD1. Germline lookup yields CDR1 SGHRS and CDR2 YFSETQ. The length of the CDR3 is 13 residues. With V trimmed by 4 bases and J by 4 bases, 3 bases remained unmatched. CDR3 bases: TGCGCCAGCAGCACCGGACAGGGCACTGAAGCTTTCTTT. It is translated as CASSTGQGTEAFF.

This rearrangement joins TRBV23-1 to TRBJ1-5, with 11 bases lining up with TRBD1. TRBV23-1 is filed as an ORF, its function uncertain. The CDR3 consists of 16 residues. The ends lost 4 bases at V and 6 bases at J; junction bases unmatched: 8. As DNA, the CDR3 is TGCGCCAGCAGTCCGTCGCGGACAGGGGGCTGTCAGCCCCAGCATTTT. This codes for CASSPSRTGGCQPQHF.

The V gene is TRBV19, the J gene TRBJ2-1; the match to TRBD2 covers 12 bases. CDR3 length equals 15 residues. CDR1 LNHDA and CDR2 SQIVND come from the germline V gene (reference sequence). Trimming cost V 7 bases and J 3 bases; bases outside gene matches: 4. The CDR3 is CASTRLAGVYNEQFF. As DNA, the CDR3 is TGTGCCAGTACCCGACTAGCGGGAGTCTACAATGAGCAGTTCTTC.

This clone was seen once. V usage is TRBV19 and J usage is TRBJ1-1; D uncertain. The length of the CDR3 is 13 residues. Germline loops: CDR1 LNHDA, CDR2 SQIVND (reference sequence). The V end was cut by 7 bases, the J end by 0 bases, with 9 bases between. The DNA of the CDR3 is TGTGCCAGTATCTCAGAATTGAACACTGAAGCTTTCTTT. Its protein product is CASISELNTEAFF.

V usage is TRBV6-5 and J usage is TRBJ2-1, with 9 bases identical to TRBD1. The V gene's germline CDR1 is MNHEY and CDR2 SVGAGI. Trimming removed 4 bases from V and 5 bases from J; junction bases left unmatched: 6. The CDR3 contains 15 residues. Here the CDR3 reads CASSSPGQGHNEQFF. The CDR3 nucleotides are TGTGCCAGCAGTTCTCCGGGACAGGGACACAATGAGCAGTTCTTC.

The V and J genes are TRBV19 and TRBJ2-6; no firm D call. V lost 3 bases and J 4 bases, leaving 13 bases between the germline ends. Germline V lookup: CDR1 LNHDA, CDR2 SQIVND (reference sequence). The CDR3 is made up of 16 amino acids. Here the CDR3 reads CASSMMPGPGANVLTF. The DNA for the CDR3 is TGTGCCAGTAGTATGATGCCGGGTCCAGGGGCCAACGTCCTGACTTTC.

This chain uses TRBV28 with TRBJ2-5, with 9 bases matching TRBD2. The CDR3 sequence is 16 residues long. V trimming: 6 bases; J trimming: 5 bases; junction bases outside the gene matches: 13. CDR1 and CDR2 (germline): MDHEN, SYDVKM. CDR3 residues: CASSPLGSGSFETQYF. The CDR3 DNA follows: TGTGCCAGCAGCCCGTTGGGTAGCGGGAGTTTTGAGACCCAGTACTTC.

The chain is built from TRBV5-4 and TRBJ2-7, with 8 bases aligning to TRBD1. The CDR3 consists of 15 residues. Germline CDR1 and CDR2: SGHNT and YYREEE (reference sequence). Trimming at V came to 1 base and at J to 5 bases, leaving 8 bases not matched to a gene. The CDR3 DNA is TGTGCCAGCAGCTTGTCAGGACAGGGATTCCACGAGCAGTACTTC. This sequence encodes CASSLSGQGFHEQYF.

The chain uses TRBV29-1 and TRBJ2-7, with TRBD2 matching 14 bases. Trimming removed 5 bases from V and 3 bases from J; junction bases left unmatched: 3. The CDR3 spans 14 residues. CDR1 is SQVTM and CDR2 is ANQGSEA in the germline V gene. CDR3 in DNA: TGCAGCGTTTCGGGACTAGCGGGAGACTACGAGCAGTACTTC. It encodes CSVSGLAGDYEQYF.

CDR3 nucleotide sequence: TGTGCCAGCAGCAAGACAGGGGTCAGGCAGCCCCAGCATTTT. This encodes CASSKTGVRQPQHF. The V and J genes are TRBV6-2 or TRBV6-3 and TRBJ1-5; 8 bases map to TRBD1. Germline trimming cut 6 bases from V and 7 bases from J; bases unmatched to any gene: 8. Germline assignment: CDR1 MNHEY and CDR2 SVGEGT. The CDR3 is made up of 14 amino acids.

On this clone itself: The sample contains more than one DNA sequence encoding this CDR3. CDR3 nucleotides: TGTGCCAGCAGCACCACAGCTACGGGGGGCACTGAAGCTTTCTTT. Translating it yields CASSTTATGGTEAFF. The rearrangement uses TRBV11-1 and TRBJ1-1; a weak D match, TRBD1 (5 bases). The CDR3 spans 15 residues. The V end lost 5 bases, the J end lost 4 bases, and 17 bases lay between the germline ends. Germline V lookup: CDR1 SGHAT, CDR2 FQDESV (reference sequence).